The next 12 T cell receptor beta chains were all read from a single sample in a study of T-cell reconstitution after alpha-beta-depleted transplantation in children. For TCRbeta, the library was prepared with unique molecular identifiers. Via MiXCR, TCRdb re-called the PCR reads, giving one row per CDR3 protein. The sample shows fewer than 150,000 distinct CDR3 sequences, roughly 10% of them seen only once. The sample in question was PBMCs, mostly from graft donor cells, obtained 180 days after TCRalphabeta/CD19-depleted stem cell transplant. These receptors were taken from a girl in the first two years of life who had a stem cell transplant for combined immunodeficiency, so the T cells may come from the graft donor.

The chain carries TRBV6-5 and TRBJ2-5, with TRBD2 identical over 11 bases. The germline V gene encodes CDR1 MNHEY and CDR2 SVGAGI. The CDR3 is 16 residues long. V was clipped by 4 bases and J by 0 bases; unmatched bases: 4. The CDR3 bases are TGTGCCAGCAGTTCGATAGCGGGAGGGGACCAAGAGACCCAGTACTTC. This sequence encodes CASSSIAGGDQETQYF.

The V gene is TRBV29-1, the J gene TRBJ2-7, with D uncertain. The CDR3 spans 11 residues. Trimming pared 0 bases from V and 5 bases from J, leaving 5 bases between. In germline, CDR1 is SQVTM, CDR2 ANQGSEA. CDR3 nucleotide sequence: TGCAGCGTTGAAGAGTGGGACGAGCAGTACTTC. It yields the protein CSVEEWDEQYF.

This clonotype showed up many times. This rearrangement joins TRBV15 to TRBJ1-5, with D unresolved. The CDR3 sequence is 13 residues long. From germline, CDR1 is LNHNV and CDR2 YYDKDF (reference sequence). The V end was cut by 0 bases, the J end by 5 bases, with 5 bases between. Written as DNA, the CDR3 is TGTGCCACCAGCAGAGATAAGGATCAGCCCCAGCATTTT. Translating gives CATSRDKDQPQHF.

The chain carries TRBV4-2 and TRBJ2-4; 9 nucleotides agree with TRBD2. Looked up from germline, CDR1 is LGHNA and CDR2 is YNFKEQ. There are 18 residues in the CDR3. Unmatched junction bases numbered 9, after V lost 1 base and J lost 2 bases. As DNA, the CDR3 is TGTGCCAGCAGCCAAGTCGGCGGGGGGGCCGTTACCAAAAACATTCAGTACTTC. Translated, it gives CASSQVGGGAVTKNIQYF.

This clonotype occurred a few times. This rearrangement joins TRBV12-3 or TRBV12-4 to TRBJ2-5; 7 bases fit TRBD1. V dropped 7 bases and J dropped 2; count of bases not matched to a gene: 7. The CDR3 extends over 14 amino acids. The CDR3 nucleotides are TGTGCCAGCACCATCTTGGGACAGCAAGAGACCCAGTACTTC. It yields the protein CASTILGQQETQYF.

This clonotype occurred a few times. This sequence joins TRBV20-1 and TRBJ2-7, with D hard to call. Germline CDR1 reads DFQATT; CDR2 reads SNEGSKA (reference sequence). CDR3 length: 11 amino acids. With 0 bases removed from V and 6 bases from J, the gap between germline ends came to 6 bases. CDR3: CSARDRTEQYF. In DNA form, the CDR3 reads TGCAGTGCTAGAGATCGAACCGAGCAGTACTTC.

This clonotype showed up just a few times. The rearrangement uses TRBV29-1 and TRBJ1-1; D not resolved. This CDR3 contains 13 residues. CDR1 SQVTM and CDR2 ANQGSEA come from the germline V gene. The V end was cut by 3 bases, the J end by 3 bases, with 11 bases between. Here the CDR3 reads CSVDLAVYTEAFF. The CDR3 nucleotides read TGCAGCGTTGATTTGGCGGTTTACACTGAAGCTTTCTTT.

This clonotype was seen only a few times. The chain carries TRBV7-3 and TRBJ2-2; D possibly corresponds to TRBD1 (6 bases). CDR3 length: 14 residues. CDR1 SGHTA and CDR2 FQGTGA come from the germline V gene. Trimming left V 3 bases short and J 5 bases short, with 10 bases between. The DNA for the CDR3 is TGTGCCAGCAGCTTTTTACAGGGAACCGGGGAGCTGTTTTTT. Translated, it gives CASSFLQGTGELFF.

The chain has TRBV20-1 and TRBJ2-5; possible D gene TRBD1, 5 bases. Per the germline V gene, CDR1 is DFQATT and CDR2 is SNEGSKA (reference sequence). V shed 2 bases and J shed 2 bases, with 15 bases lying between them. The CDR3 is 15 residues long. CDR3 residues: CSARRAPRGQETQYF. The CDR3 bases are TGCAGTGCTAGAAGGGCCCCAAGGGGACAAGAGACCCAGTACTTC.

The chain is built from TRBV12-3 or TRBV12-4 and TRBJ1-2, with 7 nucleotides matching TRBD1. This CDR3 spans 16 amino acids. Trimming removed 6 bases from V and 2 bases from J; junction bases left unmatched: 12. The DNA for the CDR3 is TGTGCCAGCAGCTCCTGGACAGGCAGACGCAACTATGGCTACACCTTC. This sequence encodes CASSSWTGRRNYGYTF.

This chain connects TRBV14 to TRBJ2-2; 9 bases are shared with TRBD2. CDR1 is SGHDN and CDR2 is FVKESK in the germline V gene. The CDR3 has 18 residues. V dropped 3 bases and J dropped 5; count of bases not matched to a gene: 13. CDR3 residues: CASSHYWLGSGSTGELFF. The DNA of the CDR3 is TGTGCCAGCAGCCACTACTGGCTGGGTAGCGGGAGTACCGGGGAGCTGTTTTTT. Full variable domain (missing parts from reference TRBV14 and TRBJ2-2): EAGVTQFPSHSVIEKGQTVTLRCDPISGHDNLYWYRRVMGKEIKFLLHFVKESKQDESGMPNNRFLAERTGGTYSTLKVQPAELEDSGVYFCASSHYWLGSGSTGELFFGEGSRLTVL.

This clonotype was observed at least ten times. This chain joins TRBV7-3 and TRBJ2-7; 8 bases fit TRBD1. This CDR3 has 14 residues. CDR1 is SGHTA, CDR2 FQGTGA, per germline. The V and J ends lost 4 bases and 1 base, in that order; junction bases with no gene match: 3. This chain's CDR3 is CASSSTGGSYEQYF. Written as DNA, the CDR3 is TGTGCCAGCAGCTCCACAGGGGGGTCCTACGAGCAGTACTTC. The full variable domain, its missing parts supplied by reference TRBV7-3 and TRBJ2-7, is GAGVSQTPSNKVTEKGKYVELRCDPISGHTALYWYRQSLGQGPEFLIYFQGTGAADDSGLPNDRFFAVRPEGSVSTLKIQRTERGDSAVYLCASSSTGGSYEQYFGPGTRLTVT.